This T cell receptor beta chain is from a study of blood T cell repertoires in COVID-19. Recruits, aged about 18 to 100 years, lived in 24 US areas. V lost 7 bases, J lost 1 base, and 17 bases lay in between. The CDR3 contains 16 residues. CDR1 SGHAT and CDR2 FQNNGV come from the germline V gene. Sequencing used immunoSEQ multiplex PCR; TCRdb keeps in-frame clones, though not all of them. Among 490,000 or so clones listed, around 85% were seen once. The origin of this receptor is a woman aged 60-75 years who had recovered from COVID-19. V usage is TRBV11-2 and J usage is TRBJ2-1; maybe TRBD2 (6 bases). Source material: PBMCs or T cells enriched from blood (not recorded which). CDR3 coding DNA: TGTGCCAGCACCCACGCCGGGGGACGTTCCTACAATGAGCAGTTCTTC. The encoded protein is CASTHAGGRSYNEQFF. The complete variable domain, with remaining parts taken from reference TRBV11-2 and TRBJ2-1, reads EAGVAQSPRYKIIEKRQSVAFWCNPISGHATLYWYQQILGQGPKLLIQFQNNGVVDDSQLPKDRFSAERLKGVDSTLKIQPAKLEDSAVYLCASTHAGGRSYNEQFFGPGTRLTVL.